Detailed here is one TCR beta chain. Its antigen is unknown. The sample belongs to a study of T cell repertoires in cytomegalovirus infection. About the study: HLA-B-restricted CMV epitopes that are well studied were used alongside recently identified HLA-C-restricted ones. Matching HLA type, along with CMV infection, was indicated by public TCR beta signatures.

Broader study findings: Summed public TCR beta family frequency identified CMV carriers bearing the relevant HLA. Dominating the ex vivo response were HLA-C-restricted CMV-specific TCR beta clonotypes.

Germline loops: CDR1 MNHEY, CDR2 SVGAGI. The CDR3 contains 12 residues. Trimming took 7 bases from V and 3 from J, leaving 10 bases between them. TCRdb reprocessed the reads via MiXCR and lists one record per CDR3 protein. The table includes about 920,000 distinct CDR3 sequences, under 40% detected once. Sequenced here: cultured CD8+ T cells from PBMCs, sampled from culture after CMV antigen stimulation. The chain is built from TRBV6-5 and TRBJ2-7; no clear D gene. The receptor's source is a human donor in good health (CMV status not recorded). Some clones in this sample may be carry-over from other donors' samples. CDR3 loop: CASMGMGYEQYF. The CDR3 bases are TGTGCCAGCATGGGGATGGGCTACGAGCAGTACTTC.